Following are 23 T cell receptor beta chains from one sample sequenced in a study of T cells in Graves' hyperthyroidism and ophthalmopathy. Amplified regions were TCR beta CDR3 sequences from RNA transcripts. When the TCR CDR3 underwent first-round RT-PCR, the HTBI primer set was used. Via MiXCR, TCRdb re-called the multiplex PCR reads, giving one row per CDR3 protein. This table holds some 580,000 distinct CDR3 sequences, more than 15% found once. The sequenced sample consisted of blood. These receptors all stem from a woman aged 40 to 50 with Graves' ophthalmopathy.

The sample holds a few counts of this clonotype. The V call is TRBV20-1, the J call TRBJ1-1; 8 bases line up with TRBD1. Germline CDR1 DFQATT, CDR2 SNEGSKA (reference sequence). J gave up 5 bases and V 5 bases, and 13 bases lay outside the gene matches. This CDR3 is 15 amino acids long. CDR3 in amino acids: CSARPGGAVGTEAFF. In DNA form, the CDR3 reads TGCAGTGCTCGCCCAGGGGGCGCGGTGGGGACTGAAGCTTTCTTT.

This clonotype was seen just once. Since a much larger clone is just one base distant, this may be a read error. The chain employs TRBV5-1 and TRBJ1-4, with unresolved D. CDR1 and CDR2 (germline): SGHRS, YFSETQ. The CDR3 runs 14 residues. The CDR3 bases are TGCGCCAGCAGCTTAAGCTCAACTAATGAAAACCTGTTTTTT. This sequence encodes CASSLSSTNENLFF.

This clonotype was seen more than once but under ten times. J is TRBJ2-7 and V is TRBV5-1; 10 bases are shared with TRBD1. CDR1 and CDR2 (germline): SGHRS, YFSETQ. The V and J ends lost 4 bases and 3 bases, in that order; junction bases with no gene match: 13. This CDR3 is 17 amino acids long. CDR3 nucleotide sequence: TGCGCCAGCAGCAAGTCCGGGACAGGGGCCGGATTCTACGAGCAGTACTTC. Protein: CASSKSGTGAGFYEQYF. Full variable domain (missing parts from reference TRBV5-1 and TRBJ2-7): KAGVTQTPRYLIKTRGQQVTLSCSPISGHRSVSWYQQTPGQGLQFLFEYFSETQRNKGNFPGRFSGRQFSNSRSEMNVSTLELGDSALYLCASSKSGTGAGFYEQYFGPGTRLTVT.

This clonotype showed up many times. The chain couples TRBV29-1 to TRBJ2-7, with D maybe TRBD1 (6 bases). CDR3 length equals 15 residues. The germline gives CDR1 SQVTM, CDR2 ANQGSEA. The V gene lost 7 bases and the J gene lost 2 bases, with 21 bases spanning the gap. CDR3 DNA sequence: TGCAGCGCCTCCGGTGATTGGGGGCGGCCCTACGAGCAGTACTTC. Its translation is CSASGDWGRPYEQYF.

This clonotype was detected a few times. V is TRBV20-1 and J is TRBJ2-1; D might be TRBD2 (5 bases). The CDR3 has 12 residues. Between the trimmed V and J ends, which lost 5 bases and 12 bases, there was a span of 17 bases. Looked up from germline, CDR1 is DFQATT and CDR2 is SNEGSKA (reference sequence). The CDR3 region has the DNA TGCAGTGCTGCGGACCGAGGGTTCTCGCAGTTCTTC. Protein product: CSAADRGFSQFF.

This clonotype has just a few counts. This chain joins TRBV4-1 and TRBJ1-5; D gene uncertain. Germline assignment: CDR1 MGHRA and CDR2 YSYEKL. V lost 2 bases to trimming and J lost 0 bases, with 14 bases between them. The CDR3 is made up of 17 amino acids. The CDR3 region is CASSQITERFSNQPQHF. For the CDR3, the DNA is TGCGCCAGCAGCCAAATAACCGAGAGATTTAGCAATCAGCCCCAGCATTTT.

This clonotype was counted between two and nine times. V is TRBV6-6 and J is TRBJ1-2, with 7 bases fitting TRBD1. J lost 6 bases, V lost 0 bases, and 7 bases had no gene match. The germline V gene encodes CDR1 MNHNY and CDR2 SVGAGI (reference sequence). The CDR3 spans 15 residues. This chain's CDR3 is CASSYSLGGGDGYTF. CDR3 DNA sequence: TGTGCCAGCAGTTACTCATTGGGAGGGGGCGATGGCTACACCTTC.

This clonotype came up many times. This chain connects TRBV29-1 to TRBJ2-3; tentatively, D is TRBD2 (6 bases). The CDR3 length is 14 residues. Trimming shortened V by 3 bases and J by 1 base, and 11 bases separated the two germline ends. Germline V gene lookup returns CDR1 SQVTM and CDR2 ANQGSEA. The CDR3 DNA reads as TGCAGCGTTGAGTCCGGGAGCGGCACAGATACGCAGTATTTT. Translating gives CSVESGSGTDTQYF.

About this clonotype: This could be a read error, since a much larger clone is one nucleotide away. The V call is TRBV20-1, the J call TRBJ1-1, with 7 bases that match TRBD1. Germline V gene sequence: CDR1 DFQATT, CDR2 SNEGSKA (reference sequence). Trimming removed 2 bases from V and 5 bases from J; junction bases left unmatched: 8. The CDR3 has 14 amino acids. The CDR3 DNA follows: TGCAGTGCTAGACCGGGGACAGTTGGGACTGAAGCTTTCTTT. Translation gives CSARPGTVGTEAFF.

This clonotype was picked up many times. The V gene is TRBV20-1, the J gene TRBJ1-2; TRBD1 agrees at 7 bases. Trimming cost V 5 bases and J 2 bases; bases outside gene matches: 2. CDR3 size: 12 residues. Per germline, CDR1 DFQATT and CDR2 SNEGSKA (reference sequence). DNA for the CDR3: TGCAGTGCTCCACAGGGGAACTATGGCTACACCTTC. This codes for CSAPQGNYGYTF.

Concerning this clonotype itself: With a much larger clone just one base away, this may be a read error. This chain links TRBV7-2 with TRBJ2-7, with D unclear. The CDR3 is 14 residues long. The V gene's germline CDR1 is SGHTA and CDR2 FQGNSA. CDR3 bases: TGTGCCAGCAAGGACGGGCTCAACTCCTACGAGCTGTACTTC. This encodes CASKDGLNSYELYF. Looking up the rest from reference TRBV7-2 and TRBJ2-7 gives the full variable domain: GAGVSQSPSNKVTEKGKDVELRCDPISGHTALYWYRQSLGQGLEFLIYFQGNSAPDKSGLPSDRFSAERTGGSVSTLTIQRTQQEDSAVYLCASKDGLNSYELYFGPGTRLTVT.

The CDR3 DNA is TGCAGTGCTAGAGATATGGGACAGGGGAGTGGCTACACCTTC. Translating it yields CSARDMGQGSGYTF. The chain uses TRBV20-1 and TRBJ1-2; 10 bases are a match to TRBD1. In germline, CDR1 is DFQATT, CDR2 SNEGSKA (reference sequence). This CDR3 has 14 amino acids. After removal of 0 bases from V and 7 bases from J, the junction contained 5 bases not matched to a gene.

The chain carries TRBV28 and TRBJ2-7, with D perhaps TRBD1 (7 bases). This CDR3 is built from 13 residues. Trimming cost V 10 bases and J 5 bases, with 18 bases left between them. The germline V gene has CDR1 MDHEN and CDR2 SYDVKM. The CDR3 nucleotides are TGTGCCACCGGGGGACAGTTTTTCCACGAGCAGTACTTC. As protein: CATGGQFFHEQYF.

In this sample, this clonotype turned up many times. The J gene is TRBJ2-5, the V gene TRBV2; possible D gene TRBD1, 6 bases. The CDR3 contains 14 residues. With 4 bases removed from V and 0 bases from J, the gap between germline ends came to 9 bases. Germline-derived CDR1 and CDR2 are SNHLY and FYNNEI. This chain's CDR3 is CASSVQGYQETQYF. The CDR3, as DNA: TGTGCCAGCAGTGTCCAGGGGTACCAAGAGACCCAGTACTTC.

A few counts support this clonotype. J is TRBJ2-1 and V is TRBV5-6; D perhaps matches TRBD2 (6 bases). Trimming removed 0 bases from V and 1 base from J, with 14 bases in between. The CDR3 has 17 residues. The germline CDR1 and CDR2 sequences are SGHDT and YYEEEE. The CDR3 sequence: CASSLDSWSGSYNEQFF. DNA for the CDR3: TGTGCCAGCAGCTTGGATTCGTGGAGCGGGTCCTACAATGAGCAGTTCTTC.

This chain uses TRBV7-2 with TRBJ2-2; 12 bases are shared with TRBD2. Germline CDR1 SGHTA, CDR2 FQGNSA. The CDR3 is 16 residues long. V dropped 5 bases and J dropped 7; count of bases not matched to a gene: 8. CDR3 coding DNA: TGTGCCAGCAGCCCGAGACTAGCGGGGGTGGGCGGGGAGCTGTTTTTT. It encodes CASSPRLAGVGGELFF.

V usage is TRBV29-1 and J usage is TRBJ1-4, with a weak D call TRBD1 (6 bases). Germline values: CDR1 SQVTM, CDR2 ANQGSEA. The germline V and J ends were trimmed by 5 bases and 7 bases, with 11 bases remaining between them. CDR3 length: 12 amino acids. CDR3 loop: CSVWGGGEKLFF. CDR3 bases: TGCAGCGTTTGGGGGGGCGGTGAAAAACTGTTTTTT.

The chain employs TRBV20-1 and TRBJ2-7; D gene ambiguous. This CDR3 contains 10 residues. The germline V gene encodes CDR1 DFQATT and CDR2 SNEGSKA (reference sequence). The V end lost 8 bases, the J end lost 5 bases, and 10 bases lay between the germline ends. The CDR3 DNA reads as TGCAGTACTTCAGCCCACGAGCAGTACTTC. The encoded protein is CSTSAHEQYF.

The CDR3 DNA sequence: TGTGCCTGGAGGGTACAGGGTTTTACTGAAGCTTTCTTT. It specifies CAWRVQGFTEAFF. The chain joins TRBV30 to TRBJ1-1; tentative D call: TRBD1 (6 bases). The CDR3 contains 13 residues. Trimming took off 3 bases at V and 5 bases at J, with 13 bases between the two ends. In germline, CDR1 is GTSNPN, CDR2 SVGIG (reference sequence).

The chain recombines TRBV20-1 with TRBJ2-5; D is perhaps TRBD1 or TRBD2 (6 bases each). The length of the CDR3 is 13 residues. V dropped 4 bases and J dropped 1 base, with 10 bases sitting between them. The germline V gene has CDR1 DFQATT and CDR2 SNEGSKA (reference sequence). The CDR3 protein is CSAKGGFQETQYF. The CDR3 DNA reads as TGCAGTGCTAAGGGGGGCTTCCAAGAGACCCAGTACTTC.

There are many counts of this clonotype. The rearrangement uses TRBV11-2 and TRBJ2-5; possibly TRBD1 or TRBD2 for D (6 bases each). The CDR3 consists of 16 residues. V was cut by 5 bases and J by 2 bases, with 18 bases left in between. Looked up from germline, CDR1 is SGHAT and CDR2 is FQNNGV. CDR3 nucleotide sequence: TGTGCCAGCAGCGCCCGGGGGCTAGGGAGGCAAGAGACCCAGTACTTC. Translated: CASSARGLGRQETQYF.

The chain combines TRBV19 with TRBJ2-1; D perhaps matches TRBD2 (5 bases). The germline gives CDR1 LNHDA, CDR2 SQIVND (reference sequence). The CDR3 contains 14 residues. With 6 bases removed from V and 7 bases from J, the gap between germline ends came to 16 bases. The CDR3 nucleotides read TGTGCCAGTAGGGCGGGCCCCGCGGTTAATGAGCAGTTCTTC. This gives the protein CASRAGPAVNEQFF.

Concerning this clonotype itself: A read error may be the cause here, since a much bigger clone is one base away. The J gene is TRBJ2-7, the V gene TRBV7-9, with D tentatively TRBD2 (5 bases). The end of the DNA is better explained by TRBJ2-1, so the J call may be wrong. Germline CDR1 is SEHNR and CDR2 is FQNEAQ (reference sequence). The CDR3 contains 14 residues. CDR3 nucleotide sequence: TGTGCCAGCAGCCCGGTGAGGGTCGGCTACGAGCAGTTCTTC. This translates into CASSPVRVGYEQFF.